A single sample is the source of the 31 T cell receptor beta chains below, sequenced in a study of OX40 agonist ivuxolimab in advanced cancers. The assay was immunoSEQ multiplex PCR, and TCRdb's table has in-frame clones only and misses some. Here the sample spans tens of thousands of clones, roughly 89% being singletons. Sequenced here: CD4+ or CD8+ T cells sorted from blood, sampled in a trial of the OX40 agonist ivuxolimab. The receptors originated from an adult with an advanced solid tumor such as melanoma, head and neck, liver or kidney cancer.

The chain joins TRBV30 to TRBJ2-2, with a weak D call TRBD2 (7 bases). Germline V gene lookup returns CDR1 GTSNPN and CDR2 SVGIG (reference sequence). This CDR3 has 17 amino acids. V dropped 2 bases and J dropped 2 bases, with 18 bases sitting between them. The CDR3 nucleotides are TGTGCCTGGAGTCTAATGGGGGGGCCCGCCAACACCGGGGAGCTGTTTTTT. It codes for CAWSLMGGPANTGELFF.

CDR3 in amino acids: CASSFEGGTEYF. CDR3 nucleotides: TGTGCCAGCAGCTTCGAGGGGGGCACAGAGTACTTC. The V call is TRBV11-1, the J call TRBJ2-7; D possibly uses TRBD1 or TRBD2 (6 bases each). Germline V gene data show CDR1 as SGHAT and CDR2 as FQDESV (reference sequence). The CDR3 totals 12 residues. V lost 3 bases, J lost 11 bases, and 14 bases lay in between. The variable domain in full, completed from reference TRBV11-1 and TRBJ2-7, reads EAEVAQSPRYKITEKSQAVAFWCDPISGHATLYWYRQILGQGPELLVQFQDESVVDDSQLPKDRFSAERLKGVDSTLKIQPAELGDSAMYLCASSFEGGTEYFGPGTRLTVT.

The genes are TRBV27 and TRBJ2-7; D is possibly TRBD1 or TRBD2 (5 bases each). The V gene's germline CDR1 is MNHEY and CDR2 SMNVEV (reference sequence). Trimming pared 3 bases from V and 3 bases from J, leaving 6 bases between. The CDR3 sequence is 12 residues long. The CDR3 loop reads CASSFGGYEQYF. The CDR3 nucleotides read TGTGCCAGCAGTTTTGGGGGCTACGAGCAGTACTTC.

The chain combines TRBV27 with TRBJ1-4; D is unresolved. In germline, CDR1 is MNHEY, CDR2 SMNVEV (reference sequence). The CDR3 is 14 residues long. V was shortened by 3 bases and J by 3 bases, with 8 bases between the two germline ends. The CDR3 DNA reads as TGTGCCAGCAGTTTTATAGGAGCTAATGAAAAACTGTTTTTT. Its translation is CASSFIGANEKLFF. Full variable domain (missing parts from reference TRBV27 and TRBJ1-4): EAQVTQNPRYLITVTGKKLTVTCSQNMNHEYMSWYRQDPGLGLRQIYYSMNVEVTDKGDVPEGYKVSRKEKRNFPLILESPSPNQTSLYFCASSFIGANEKLFFGSGTQLSVL.

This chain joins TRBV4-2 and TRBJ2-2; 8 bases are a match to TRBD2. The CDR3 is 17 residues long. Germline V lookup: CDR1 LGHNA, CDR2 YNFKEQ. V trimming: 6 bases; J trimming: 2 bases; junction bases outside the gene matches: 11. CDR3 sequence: CASRLADPTRNTGELFF. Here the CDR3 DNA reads TGTGCCAGCAGACTAGCGGATCCAACTAGAAACACCGGGGAGCTGTTTTTT.

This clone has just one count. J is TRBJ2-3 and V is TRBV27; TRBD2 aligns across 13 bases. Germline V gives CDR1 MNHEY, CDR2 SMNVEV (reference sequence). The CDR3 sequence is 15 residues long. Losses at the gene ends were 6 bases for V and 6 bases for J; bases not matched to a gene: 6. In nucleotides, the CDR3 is TGTGCCAGCAGCCAACTAGCGGGAGGGATGGATACGCAGTATTTT. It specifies CASSQLAGGMDTQYF.

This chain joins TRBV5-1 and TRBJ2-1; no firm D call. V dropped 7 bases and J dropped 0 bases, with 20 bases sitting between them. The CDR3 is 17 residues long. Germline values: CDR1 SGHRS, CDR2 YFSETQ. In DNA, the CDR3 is TGCGCCAGCCATGGAGCAAGGAGTGGCAGCTCCTACAATGAGCAGTTCTTC. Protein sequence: CASHGARSGSSYNEQFF.

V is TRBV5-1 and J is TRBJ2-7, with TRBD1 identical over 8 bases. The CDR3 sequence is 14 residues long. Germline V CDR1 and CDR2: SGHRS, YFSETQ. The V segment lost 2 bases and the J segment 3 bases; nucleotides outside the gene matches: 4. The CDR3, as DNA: TGCGCCAGCAGCTTCCGGACAGGGCACTACGAGCAGTACTTC. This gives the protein CASSFRTGHYEQYF.

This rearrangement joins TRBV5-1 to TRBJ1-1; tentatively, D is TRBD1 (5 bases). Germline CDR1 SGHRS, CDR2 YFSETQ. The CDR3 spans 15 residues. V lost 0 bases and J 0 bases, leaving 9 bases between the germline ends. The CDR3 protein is CASSLGPDMNTEAFF. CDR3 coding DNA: TGCGCCAGCAGCTTGGGGCCGGACATGAACACTGAAGCTTTCTTT.

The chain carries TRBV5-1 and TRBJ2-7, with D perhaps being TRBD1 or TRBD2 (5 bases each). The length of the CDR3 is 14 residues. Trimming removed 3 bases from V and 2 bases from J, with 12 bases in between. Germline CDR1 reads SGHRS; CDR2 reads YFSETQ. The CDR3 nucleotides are TGCGCCAGCAGCTACTCCGGGACCACCTACGAGCAGTACTTC. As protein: CASSYSGTTYEQYF.

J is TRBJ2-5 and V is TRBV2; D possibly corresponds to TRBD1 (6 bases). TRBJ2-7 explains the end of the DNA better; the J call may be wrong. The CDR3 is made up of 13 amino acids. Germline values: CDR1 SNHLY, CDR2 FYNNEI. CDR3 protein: CASRDQGLDEQYF. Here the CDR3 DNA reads TGTGCCAGCAGGGACCAGGGGCTCGACGAGCAGTACTTC.

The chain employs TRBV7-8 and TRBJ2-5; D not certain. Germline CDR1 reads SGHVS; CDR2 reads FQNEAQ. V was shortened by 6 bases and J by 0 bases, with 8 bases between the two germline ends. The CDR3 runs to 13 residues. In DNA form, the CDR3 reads TGTGCCAGCAGATCTCGGAACCAAGAGACCCAGTACTTC. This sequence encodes CASRSRNQETQYF.

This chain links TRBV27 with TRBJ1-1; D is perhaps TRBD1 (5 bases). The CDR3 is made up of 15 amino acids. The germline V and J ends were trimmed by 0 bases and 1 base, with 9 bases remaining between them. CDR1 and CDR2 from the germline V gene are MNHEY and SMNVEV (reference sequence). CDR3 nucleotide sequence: TGTGCCAGCAGTTTATCGGCAGGGAGGAACACTGAAGCTTTCTTT. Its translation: CASSLSAGRNTEAFF.

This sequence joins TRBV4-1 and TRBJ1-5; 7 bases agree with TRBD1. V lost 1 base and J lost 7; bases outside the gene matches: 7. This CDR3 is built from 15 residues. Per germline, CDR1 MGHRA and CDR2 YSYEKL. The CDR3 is CASSQVAGGWQPQHF. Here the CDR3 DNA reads TGCGCCAGCAGCCAAGTGGCAGGGGGTTGGCAGCCCCAGCATTTT.

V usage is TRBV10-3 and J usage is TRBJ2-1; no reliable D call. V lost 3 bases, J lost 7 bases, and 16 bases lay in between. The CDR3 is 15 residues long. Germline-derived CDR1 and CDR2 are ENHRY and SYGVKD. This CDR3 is CAISDLLEDMNEQFF. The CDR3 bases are TGTGCCATCAGTGACCTACTTGAAGACATGAATGAGCAGTTCTTC.

The CDR3 DNA follows: TGTGCCTGGAGTTCTACAGGGTATTCCTACGAGCAGTACTTC. Amino acids: CAWSSTGYSYEQYF. The rearrangement uses TRBV30 and TRBJ2-7, with TRBD1 as a possible D gene (6 bases). V was clipped by 2 bases and J by 1 base, with 12 bases between them. From germline, CDR1 is GTSNPN and CDR2 SVGIG (reference sequence). The CDR3 is made up of 14 amino acids.

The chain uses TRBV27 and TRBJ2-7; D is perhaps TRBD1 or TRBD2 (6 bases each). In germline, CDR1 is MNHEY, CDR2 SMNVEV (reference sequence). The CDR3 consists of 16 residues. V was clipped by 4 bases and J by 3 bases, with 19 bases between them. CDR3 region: CASSYSSWGADYEQYF. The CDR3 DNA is TGTGCCAGCAGTTACTCGAGCTGGGGGGCGGACTACGAGCAGTACTTC.

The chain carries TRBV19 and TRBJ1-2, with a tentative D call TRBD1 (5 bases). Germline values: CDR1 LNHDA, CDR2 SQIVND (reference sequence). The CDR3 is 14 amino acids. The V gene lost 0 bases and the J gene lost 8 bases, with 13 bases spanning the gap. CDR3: CASSIDLGGEGYTF. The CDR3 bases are TGTGCCAGTAGTATAGACCTCGGAGGGGAAGGCTACACCTTC.

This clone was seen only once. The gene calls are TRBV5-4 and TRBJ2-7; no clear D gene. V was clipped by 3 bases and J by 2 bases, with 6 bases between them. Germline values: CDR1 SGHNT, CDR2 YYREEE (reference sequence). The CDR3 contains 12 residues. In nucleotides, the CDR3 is TGTGCCAGCAGCTCCGGAACCTACGAGCAGTACTTC. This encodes CASSSGTYEQYF.

The DNA of the CDR3 is TGTGCCAGCACCTTCGGTGGGTCCACAGATACGCAGTATTTT. It specifies CASTFGGSTDTQYF. J is TRBJ2-3 and V is TRBV28, with D unclear. The CDR3 is 14 residues long. V was pared by 7 bases and J by 2 bases, with 13 bases between. Germline V gives CDR1 MDHEN, CDR2 SYDVKM.

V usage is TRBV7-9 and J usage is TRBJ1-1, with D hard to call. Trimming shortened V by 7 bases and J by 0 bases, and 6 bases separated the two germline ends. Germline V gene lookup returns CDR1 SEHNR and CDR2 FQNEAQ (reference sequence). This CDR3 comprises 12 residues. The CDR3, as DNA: TGTGCCAGCAAGAACCTGAACACTGAAGCTTTCTTT. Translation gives CASKNLNTEAFF.

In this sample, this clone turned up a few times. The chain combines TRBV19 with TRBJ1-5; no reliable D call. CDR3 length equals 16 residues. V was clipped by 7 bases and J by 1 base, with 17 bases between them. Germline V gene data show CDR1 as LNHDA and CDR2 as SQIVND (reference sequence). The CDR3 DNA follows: TGTGCCAGTACTCCAGCAGAGGGAGGAAGCAATCAGCCCCAGCATTTT. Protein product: CASTPAEGGSNQPQHF.

DNA of the CDR3: TGTGCCAGCAGTGACCCCAGCAGCTACGAGCAGTACTTC. Residues: CASSDPSSYEQYF. The chain combines TRBV2 with TRBJ2-7; D is uncertain. The CDR3 covers 13 residues. V lost 3 bases and J lost 3, with 9 bases in between. The germline V gene has CDR1 SNHLY and CDR2 FYNNEI.

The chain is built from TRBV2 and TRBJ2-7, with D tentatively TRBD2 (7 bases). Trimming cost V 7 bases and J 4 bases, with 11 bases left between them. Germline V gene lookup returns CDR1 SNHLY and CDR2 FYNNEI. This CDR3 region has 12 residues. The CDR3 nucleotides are TGTGCCAGCATAGGGGGGGCTTACGAGCAGTACTTC. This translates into CASIGGAYEQYF. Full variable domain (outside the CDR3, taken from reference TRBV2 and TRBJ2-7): EPEVTQTPSHQVTQMGQEVILRCVPISNHLYFYWYRQILGQKVEFLVSFYNNEISEKSEIFDDQFSVERPDGSNFTLKIRSTKLEDSAMYFCASIGGAYEQYFGPGTRLTVT.

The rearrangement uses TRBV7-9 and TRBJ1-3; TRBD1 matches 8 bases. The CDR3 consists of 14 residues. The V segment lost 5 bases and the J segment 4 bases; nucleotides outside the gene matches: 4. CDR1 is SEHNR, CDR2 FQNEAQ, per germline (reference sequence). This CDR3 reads CASSRQGAGNTIYF. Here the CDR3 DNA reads TGTGCCAGCAGCCGTCAGGGGGCCGGAAACACCATATATTTT.

In nucleotides, the CDR3 is TGTGCCAGCAGCTTAGTAACCTACGAGCAGTACTTC. Amino acids: CASSLVTYEQYF. The gene calls are TRBV7-9 and TRBJ2-7; D remains unclear. With 1 base removed from V and 2 bases from J, the gap between germline ends came to 3 bases. CDR3 size: 12 residues. The V gene's germline CDR1 is SEHNR and CDR2 FQNEAQ (reference sequence).

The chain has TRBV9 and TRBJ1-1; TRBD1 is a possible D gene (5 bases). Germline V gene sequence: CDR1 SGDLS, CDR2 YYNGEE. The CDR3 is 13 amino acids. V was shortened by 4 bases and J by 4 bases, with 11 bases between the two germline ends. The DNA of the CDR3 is TGTGCCAGCAGCTCAGGGATTGGCACTGAAGCTTTCTTT. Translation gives CASSSGIGTEAFF. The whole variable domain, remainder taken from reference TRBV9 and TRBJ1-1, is DSGVTQTPKHLITATGQRVTLRCSPRSGDLSVYWYQQSLDQGLQFLIQYYNGEERAKGNILERFSAQQFPDLHSELNLSSLELGDSALYFCASSSGIGTEAFFGQGTRLTVV.

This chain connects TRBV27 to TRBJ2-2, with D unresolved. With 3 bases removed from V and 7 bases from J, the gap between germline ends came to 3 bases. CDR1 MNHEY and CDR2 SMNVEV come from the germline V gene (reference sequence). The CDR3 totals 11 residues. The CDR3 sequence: CASSFDGELFF. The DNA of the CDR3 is TGTGCCAGCAGTTTCGACGGGGAGCTGTTTTTT.

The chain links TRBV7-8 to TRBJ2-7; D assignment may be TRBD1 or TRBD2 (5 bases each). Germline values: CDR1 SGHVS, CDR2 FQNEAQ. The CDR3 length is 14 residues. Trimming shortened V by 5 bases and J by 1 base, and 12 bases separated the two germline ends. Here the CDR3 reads CASSDRDGSYEQYF. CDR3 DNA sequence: TGTGCCAGCAGCGATCGGGACGGTTCCTACGAGCAGTACTTC. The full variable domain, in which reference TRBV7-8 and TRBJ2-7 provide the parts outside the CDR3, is GAGVSQSPRYKVAKRGQDVALRCDPISGHVSLFWYQQALGQGPEFLTYFQNEAQLDKSGLPSDRFFAERPEGSVSTLKIQRTQQEDSAVYLCASSDRDGSYEQYFGPGTRLTVT.

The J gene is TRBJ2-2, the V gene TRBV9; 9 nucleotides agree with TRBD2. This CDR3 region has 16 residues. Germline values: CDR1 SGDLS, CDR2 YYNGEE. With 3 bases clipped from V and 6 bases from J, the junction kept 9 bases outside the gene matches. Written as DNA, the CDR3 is TGTGCCAGCAGCGAGCAGGGACTAGCCGGGTCCGGGGAGCTGTTTTTT. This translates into CASSEQGLAGSGELFF.

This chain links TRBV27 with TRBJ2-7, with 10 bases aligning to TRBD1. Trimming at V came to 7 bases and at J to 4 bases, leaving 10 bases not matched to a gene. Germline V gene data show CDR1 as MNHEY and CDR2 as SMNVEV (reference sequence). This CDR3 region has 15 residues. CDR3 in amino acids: CASKKSGQGGYEQYF. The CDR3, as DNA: TGTGCCAGCAAAAAATCAGGACAGGGGGGTTACGAGCAGTACTTC.